These 2 T cell receptor beta chains came from one sample sequenced in a study of CD8+CD57+ T cells in acquired aplastic anemia. Genomic DNA was employed as the template in profiling TCR beta VDJ and CDR3. MiXCR, run by TCRdb on the reads, gives a single entry per CDR3 protein. This sample has 150,000 to 200,000 distinct CDR3 sequences, with roughly 48% found just once. The sample taken for sequencing was sorted CD4+, CD8+, or CD8+CD57+ T cells (not recorded which) from PBMCs. These receptors all come from a human donor in good health.

This clonotype was picked up many times. The chain carries TRBV7-8 and TRBJ1-1; maybe TRBD1 (5 bases). Germline loops: CDR1 SGHVS, CDR2 FQNEAQ. The CDR3 consists of 13 residues. Trimming left V 4 bases short and J 8 bases short, with 14 bases between. CDR3 in DNA: TGTGCCAGCAGCTCCATCAGCTGGGGGGAAGCTTTCTTT. It yields the protein CASSSISWGEAFF.

Many counts were recorded for this clonotype. V usage is TRBV6-6 and J usage is TRBJ2-3; either TRBD1 or TRBD2 may fit D (6 bases each). There are 16 residues in the CDR3. The germline V gene has CDR1 MNHNY and CDR2 SVGAGI (reference sequence). V was trimmed by 3 bases and J by 3 bases, leaving 16 bases between them. CDR3 region: CASSYKGGGSTDTQYF. The CDR3, as DNA: TGTGCCAGCAGTTATAAGGGGGGCGGTTCTACAGATACGCAGTATTTT.